The table lists the clone carrying this T cell receptor beta chain with many counts. Its cognate antigen is unknown. The sample originates from a study of T cell repertoires in cytomegalovirus infection. Across the study: It was the public TCR beta signatures that indicated both CMV infection and matching HLA type. Study-wide results and caveats: Dominant in the ex vivo response were TCR beta clonotypes restricted by HLA-C and specific for CMV.

TCRdb reprocessed the reads with MiXCR, giving one entry per CDR3 protein. The table has 350,000 to 550,000 distinct CDR3 sequences, around 32% seen once. CDR3 length: 15 amino acids. Trimming pared 3 bases from V and 0 bases from J, leaving 8 bases between. In germline, CDR1 is SGHAT, CDR2 FQNNGV. This TCR was sampled from a human donor in good health (CMV status not recorded). Some clones in this sample may be carry-over from other donors' samples. The gene calls are TRBV11-2 and TRBJ2-2, with TRBD1 as a possible D gene (6 bases). Sequenced material: PBMCs. The CDR3 DNA reads as TGTGCCAGCAGCTTCGGACAGCCGAACACCGGGGAGCTGTTTTTT. Its protein product is CASSFGQPNTGELFF.